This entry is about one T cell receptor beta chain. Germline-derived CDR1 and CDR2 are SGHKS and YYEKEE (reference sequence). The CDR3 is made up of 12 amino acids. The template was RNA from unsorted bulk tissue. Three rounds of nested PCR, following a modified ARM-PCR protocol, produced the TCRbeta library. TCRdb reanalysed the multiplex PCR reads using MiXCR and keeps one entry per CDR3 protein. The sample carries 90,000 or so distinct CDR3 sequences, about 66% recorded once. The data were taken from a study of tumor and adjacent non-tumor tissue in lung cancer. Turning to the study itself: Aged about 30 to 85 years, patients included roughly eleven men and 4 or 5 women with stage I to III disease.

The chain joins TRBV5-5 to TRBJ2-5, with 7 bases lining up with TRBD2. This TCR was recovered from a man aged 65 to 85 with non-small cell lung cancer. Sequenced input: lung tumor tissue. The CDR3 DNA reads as TGTGCTGGCAGCGGTTCCGCGGGGGTCCAGTACTTC. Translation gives CAGSGSAGVQYF.